This TCR beta chain was captured in a study of T-cell memory formation after mild COVID-19. For the study at large: Each donor largely had its own TCR clusters. Findings of the study overall: Day 15 to 85 contracting clones showed balanced CD4/CD8; later expanders leaned CD4+. The main location of contracting CD4+ clones was CM and EM, and that of contracting CD8+ clones was EMRA.

There are a few counts of this clonotype. The antigen remains unidentified. 5'RACE with constant-segment primers built TCRalpha and TCRbeta cDNA libraries with UMIs. TCRdb re-called the 5' RACE reads with MiXCR, one entry per CDR3 protein. Here the sample spans 560,000 or so distinct CDR3 sequences, 15% to 20% being singletons. The CDR3 contains 14 residues. The J segment lost 7 bases and the V segment lost 4 bases, leaving 10 bases of the junction unmatched. CDR1 is KGHSH and CDR2 is LQKENI in the germline V gene. The chain joins TRBV18 to TRBJ2-7, with 7 bases lining up with TRBD1. The sequencing sample was made of PBMCs or a T cell subset sorted from them (not recorded which). This clonotype was obtained from an adult woman who had mild COVID-19 (a few samples of this study predate the infection). Cell type and time point are not known. In DNA form, the CDR3 reads TGTGCCAGCTCACGACGGGACAGAGCGAATGAGCAGTACTTC. Protein product: CASSRRDRANEQYF.